The rows below give T cell receptor beta chains drawn from one sample of a study of regulatory T cells in long-lasting Graves disease. TCRdb re-called the multiplex PCR reads through MiXCR, storing one row per CDR3 protein. Among 200,000 to 250,000 distinct CDR3 sequences listed, just over 20% were seen once. The sample here was peripheral blood mononuclear cells (PBMCs), taken at new diagnosis, from a patient treated with antithyroid drugs. These receptors were obtained from a female donor with Graves disease. Each CDR3 is given with its conserved first and last residue. Each record gives: clone size, D gene, V gene, J gene, CDR3 DNA, CDR3 protein. The D gene is left open where the match is weak. Not all rows give a size; the values are once, few, many and, for expanded clones, a class.

few,-,TRBV5-1,TRBJ1-1,TGCGCCAGCAGCTTGGGGAAGTACTCCCGGGACACTGAAGCTTTCTTT,CASSLGKYSRDTEAFF
-,-,TRBV19,TRBJ2-1,TGTGCCAGTAGAATCAGCGTACGTGTGTACAATGAGCAGTTCTTC,CASRISVRVYNEQFF
-,-,TRBV6-2/TRBV6-3,TRBJ2-6,TGTGCCAGCAGTTACTCTCATCATGGGGGGCGTCTCCAACCTGGGGCCAACGTCCTGACTTTC,CASSYSHHGGRLQPGANVLTF
many,TRBD1,TRBV27,TRBJ2-7,TGTGCCAGCAGTCAGCAGGGGGCTGACTACGAGCAGTACTTC,CASSQQGADYEQYF
many,-,TRBV7-2,TRBJ2-7,TGTGCCAGCAGCTTGTCCCTAGGAGGCCACGAGCAGTACTTC,CASSLSLGGHEQYF
many,TRBD1,TRBV12-3/TRBV12-4,TRBJ1-3,TGTGCCAGCAGTCCGGACAGGGCACCCTCTGGAAACACCATATATTTT,CASSPDRAPSGNTIYF
-,TRBD1,TRBV6-1,TRBJ2-7,TGTGCCAGCAGCTGGGACCGGGACAGGGGGAGCTACGAGCAGTACTTC,CASSWDRDRGSYEQYF
-,-,TRBV6-7,TRBJ2-3,TGTGCCAGCAGTCTTGTGGTGGTAAGCACAGATACGCAGTATTTT,CASSLVVVSTDTQYF
many,TRBD2,TRBV4-3,TRBJ2-7,TGCGCCAGCAGCCAAGATTCGTTCGGGGGGGCATACGAGCAGTACTTC,CASSQDSFGGAYEQYF
many,-,TRBV7-2,TRBJ1-1,TGTGCCAGCAGCATAAGACAGGACCCTGAAGCTTTCTTT,CASSIRQDPEAFF
many,-,TRBV7-8,TRBJ1-2,TGTGCCAGCAGCTTAGAAGCGAGCACCCATGGCTACACCTTC,CASSLEASTHGYTF
many,TRBD2,TRBV24-1,TRBJ2-3,TGTGCCACCAGTCCCGGCGGACTAGCCCCTAAGACAGATACGCAGTATTTT,CATSPGGLAPKTDTQYF
-,-,TRBV20-1,TRBJ1-5,TGCAGTGCTAGGGAGGGGGGGGTTGGCAATCAGCCCCGGCATTTT,CSAREGGVGNQPRHF
-,-,TRBV4-1,TRBJ1-4,TGCGCCAGCAGCCAAGACGGTTTTAATGAAAAACTGTTTTTT,CASSQDGFNEKLFF
many,-,TRBV15,TRBJ1-5,TGTGCCACCAGCAGAGATCTCGCAGGGCGTCAGCCCCAGCATTTT,CATSRDLAGRQPQHF
-,TRBD2,TRBV7-9,TRBJ2-7,TGTGCCAGCAGCTCCTGGACTAGCGGGAACGAGCAGTACTTC,CASSSWTSGNEQYF
many,-,TRBV12-3/TRBV12-4,TRBJ1-1,TGTGCCAGCTGCGACCGCTCATCGAACACTGAAGCTTTCTTT,CASCDRSSNTEAFF
many,TRBD1,TRBV28,TRBJ1-2,TGTGCCAGCAGTCCATCCGACAGGGGACCTGGCTACACCTTC,CASSPSDRGPGYTF
-,-,TRBV18,TRBJ1-2,TGTGCCAGCTCACCAGGAAGGGGATGGGATGGCTACACCTTC,CASSPGRGWDGYTF
-,-,TRBV4-1,TRBJ1-2,TGCGCCAGCAGCCACCAAGGGGCAGGGTGGTATGGCTACACCTTC,CASSHQGAGWYGYTF
many,-,TRBV29-1,TRBJ2-3,TGCAGCGTTGATTCGGGGGCAAAAGGGCCCGATACGCAGTATTTT,CSVDSGAKGPDTQYF
-,TRBD1,TRBV4-3,TRBJ1-1,TGCGCCAGCAGCCAAGCCGGGACAGGGATCACTGAAGCTTTCTTT,CASSQAGTGITEAFF
many,-,TRBV9,TRBJ2-3,TGTGCCAGCAGCCAAAACCCGGGTTCCACAGATACGCAGTATTTT,CASSQNPGSTDTQYF
-,TRBD2,TRBV4-3,TRBJ2-1,TGCGCCAGCAGCCAAGTGTTGGCGGGAGGGCGCAATGAGCAGTTCTTC,CASSQVLAGGRNEQFF
many,-,TRBV5-1,TRBJ2-5,TGCGCCAGCAGCCCCGGACTTAAAGAGACCCAGTACTTC,CASSPGLKETQYF
many,TRBD2,TRBV4-2,TRBJ2-7,TGTGCCAGCAGCCGCGAACTAGCGGGAGGGGTCTACGAGCAGTACTTC,CASSRELAGGVYEQYF
few,TRBD1,TRBV20-1,TRBJ2-7,TGCAGTGCTAACCCGCCCGGGGGTGGACAGGGGGGCTCCTACGAGCAGTACTTC,CSANPPGGGQGGSYEQYF
many,-,TRBV4-3,TRBJ2-5,TGCGCCAGCAGCCTGGGGCCGGGGGAGACCCAGTACTTC,CASSLGPGETQYF
once,TRBD2,TRBV28,TRBJ2-5,TGTGCCAGCAGTGACTCCGGACTAGCGGGGGAAGAGACCCAGTACTTC,CASSDSGLAGEETQYF
many,-,TRBV7-6,TRBJ2-1,TGTGCCAGCAGCTTCGGGAGGACAGGAAATGAGCAGTTCTTC,CASSFGRTGNEQFF
many,-,TRBV11-2,TRBJ2-2,TGTGCCAGCAGCTTAGATTCGCGCTTCGAGTTCCGCGGGTACACCGGGGAGCTGTTTTTT,CASSLDSRFEFRGYTGELFF
many,-,TRBV29-1,TRBJ1-1,TGCAGCGTTGCCCGGCGGGGGACTAACACTGAAGCTTTCTTT,CSVARRGTNTEAFF
few,TRBD1,TRBV6-1,TRBJ2-5,TGTGCCAGTCGACAGGGGTTGGTCCAGGAGACCCAGTACTTC,CASRQGLVQETQYF
many,-,TRBV6-1,TRBJ1-2,TGTGCCAGCAGTCCCCAGGGCTCGTGGATTTTCTATGGCTACACCTTC,CASSPQGSWIFYGYTF
-,-,TRBV20-1,TRBJ1-2,TGCAGTGCGCCCCAAGGGCTGGGGTATGGCTACACCTTC,CSAPQGLGYGYTF
many,-,TRBV18,TRBJ2-2,TGTGCCAGCTCACCACAGCGATCCGGGGAGCTGTTTTTT,CASSPQRSGELFF
-,-,TRBV12-3/TRBV12-4,TRBJ1-5,TGTGCCAGCAGTTTAGCGCACCGGAATCAGCCCCAGCATTTT,CASSLAHRNQPQHF
many,-,TRBV15,TRBJ2-5,TGTGCCACCAGCAGAGATAGAGGCCCCCAAGAGACCCAGTACTTC,CATSRDRGPQETQYF
many,TRBD1,TRBV6-2/TRBV6-3,TRBJ1-4,TGTGCCAGCAGTTACCAGCAGGACAGGGGGAATGAAAAACTGTTTTTT,CASSYQQDRGNEKLFF